Below are 13 T cell receptor beta chains sequenced from a single sample in a study of graft-versus-host responses after intestinal transplantation. Profiled with immunoSEQ multiplex PCR; TCRdb holds only in-frame clones, not every one. The sample lists 80,000 to 100,000 clones; about 90% were seen once. These receptors are not linked to any known antigen. The sample here was unstimulated CD4+ T cells sorted from spleen or lymph node cells, taken before intestinal transplant. These receptor sequences come from a human donor who received an intestinal transplant.

The chain combines TRBV4-2 with TRBJ1-2; 9 bases agree with TRBD1. Germline V gene sequence: CDR1 LGHNA, CDR2 YNFKEQ. V lost 1 base, J lost 6 bases, and 12 bases stayed unmatched. This CDR3 is 17 amino acids long. Here the CDR3 reads CASSQVGGQGGWNGYTF. As DNA, the CDR3 is TGTGCCAGCAGCCAAGTCGGGGGACAGGGAGGTTGGAATGGCTACACCTTC.

V and J are TRBV7-2 and TRBJ2-2; no clear D gene. From germline, CDR1 is SGHTA and CDR2 FQGNSA. This CDR3 has 14 residues. Trimming stripped 3 bases from V and 11 bases from J, with 16 bases between. CDR3 amino acids: CASSLIFDSRELFF. CDR3 DNA: TGTGCCAGCAGCTTGATATTTGACTCCCGAGAGCTGTTTTTT.

V usage is TRBV27 and J usage is TRBJ2-7; a weak D match, TRBD2 (5 bases). The germline V and J ends were trimmed by 5 bases and 4 bases, with 15 bases remaining between them. Germline V gene data show CDR1 as MNHEY and CDR2 as SMNVEV (reference sequence). CDR3 length equals 14 residues. The CDR3: CASSPLTRSYEQYF. CDR3 coding DNA: TGTGCCAGCAGTCCCCTTACTAGATCGTACGAGCAGTACTTC.

Remarks on this clone: The junction shows a germline mismatch at one end, possibly a read error. This sequence joins TRBV2 and TRBJ2-7; possible D gene TRBD1, 6 bases. CDR1 and CDR2 (germline): SNHLY, FYNNEI. This CDR3 has 13 amino acids. Here the CDR3 reads CASRDRKAYERYF. The DNA for the CDR3 is TGTGCCAGCAGGGACAGAAAAGCCTACGAGCGGTACTTC.

The rearrangement links TRBV7-2 to TRBJ1-1; 8 nucleotides line up with TRBD1. The CDR3 length is 13 residues. The V segment lost 1 base and the J segment 5 bases; nucleotides outside the gene matches: 0. Germline V gives CDR1 SGHTA, CDR2 FQGNSA. Here the CDR3 reads CASSLGDRTEAFF. The CDR3 DNA reads TGTGCCAGCAGCTTAGGGGACAGGACTGAAGCTTTCTTT.

V and J are TRBV9 and TRBJ2-1; 11 bases agree with TRBD2. J gave up 1 base and V 3 bases, and 6 bases lay outside the gene matches. This CDR3 region has 17 residues. Germline values: CDR1 SGDLS, CDR2 YYNGEE. The CDR3 is CASSAPSSGRSYNEQFF. The CDR3 DNA reads TGTGCCAGCAGCGCCCCCTCTAGCGGGAGGTCCTACAATGAGCAGTTCTTC.

The V and J genes are TRBV5-1 and TRBJ2-7, with 8 bases aligning to TRBD2. Trimming took 0 bases from V and 3 from J; bases not matched to a gene: 2. The CDR3 is 14 residues long. The germline CDR1 and CDR2 sequences are SGHRS and YFSETQ. This CDR3 is CASSLALAGYEQYF. As DNA, the CDR3 is TGCGCCAGCAGCTTGGCTCTAGCGGGCTACGAGCAGTACTTC. Based on the CDR3 plus reference TRBV5-1 and TRBJ2-7, the full variable domain is KAGVTQTPRYLIKTRGQQVTLSCSPISGHRSVSWYQQTPGQGLQFLFEYFSETQRNKGNFPGRFSGRQFSNSRSEMNVSTLELGDSALYLCASSLALAGYEQYFGPGTRLTVT.

The chain carries TRBV5-1 and TRBJ2-7, with 8 bases identical to TRBD2. From germline, CDR1 is SGHRS and CDR2 YFSETQ. The V and J ends lost 3 bases and 3 bases, in that order; junction bases with no gene match: 5. This CDR3 has 14 amino acids. The CDR3 sequence: CASSYGLASYEQYF. Here the CDR3 DNA reads TGCGCCAGCAGCTACGGACTAGCAAGCTACGAGCAGTACTTC.

This sequence joins TRBV5-4 and TRBJ1-2, with a possible D match to TRBD1 (6 bases). The CDR3 is made up of 15 amino acids. Trimming took 0 bases from V and 2 from J, leaving 11 bases between them. Germline assignment: CDR1 SGHNT and CDR2 YYREEE (reference sequence). For the CDR3, the DNA is TGTGCCAGCAGCTTGGCCCCGGACAGAAACTATGGCTACACCTTC. Its translation: CASSLAPDRNYGYTF.

This clone showed up just once. J is TRBJ1-2 and V is TRBV28; unclear D gene. Trimming stripped 5 bases from V and 9 bases from J, with 25 bases between. This CDR3 comprises 16 residues. The germline gives CDR1 MDHEN, CDR2 SYDVKM. The CDR3: CASSPIRSLGLPRYTF. DNA for the CDR3: TGTGCCAGCAGTCCCATTAGGAGCCTAGGCTTACCCCGCTACACCTTC.

V and J are TRBV7-9 and TRBJ2-1, with D tentatively TRBD2 (5 bases). Looked up from germline, CDR1 is SEHNR and CDR2 is FQNEAQ (reference sequence). Trimming cost V 3 bases and J 15 bases, with 15 bases left between them. This CDR3 comprises 12 residues. CDR3 in amino acids: CASSFSTNGGFF. Here the CDR3 DNA reads TGTGCCAGCAGCTTCTCGACAAACGGAGGGTTCTTC.

The chain links TRBV29-1 to TRBJ2-3; 8 nucleotides line up with TRBD1. V shed 5 bases, J shed 4 bases, and the junction held 8 bases outside the gene matches. From germline, CDR1 is SQVTM and CDR2 ANQGSEA. This CDR3 has 14 residues. CDR3 region: CSVRTGLTADTQYF. CDR3 nucleotides: TGCAGCGTTAGGACAGGGTTGACCGCAGATACGCAGTATTTT.

The rearrangement uses TRBV6-1 and TRBJ1-2, with D uncertain. The CDR3 totals 15 residues. Trimming cost V 1 base and J 4 bases, with 13 bases left between them. CDR1 and CDR2 from the germline V gene are MNHNS and SASEGT. This CDR3 is CASSEVFSPLYGYTF. CDR3 nucleotides: TGTGCCAGCAGTGAAGTTTTTTCGCCACTCTATGGCTACACCTTC.